The clone carrying this T cell receptor (beta chain) was seen a few times. As yet, its antigen is unknown. With MiXCR, TCRdb called clones anew from the PCR reads. This table has around 18,000 clones, 34% appearing once. This record belongs to a study of metastatic and nonmetastatic thyroid tumors. In the study overall: Repertoire data that came from the blood and tumor or nodule tissue of malignant and benign thyroid patients were compared.

Nobody among the patients had been given any treatment before thyroid surgery. Study-wide points: Within blood and tumor, benign nodules reportedly had significantly lower TCR beta diversity than malignant thyroid tumors did.

Germline V gene data show CDR1 as WSHSY and CDR2 as SAAADI. CDR3 size: 15 residues. V lost 4 bases, J lost 3 bases, and 7 bases stayed unmatched. The TCR was taken from a female donor with papillary thyroid cancer or a benign thyroid nodule (not recorded which). Some clones in this sample may be carry-over from other donors' samples. The V call is TRBV10-2, the J call TRBJ1-2; 8 nucleotides match TRBD1. The sequencing input was tumor tissue. The CDR3 sequence: CASSVAQGVDYGYTF. The CDR3 nucleotides read TGCGCCAGCAGTGTTGCACAGGGGGTAGACTATGGCTACACCTTC.